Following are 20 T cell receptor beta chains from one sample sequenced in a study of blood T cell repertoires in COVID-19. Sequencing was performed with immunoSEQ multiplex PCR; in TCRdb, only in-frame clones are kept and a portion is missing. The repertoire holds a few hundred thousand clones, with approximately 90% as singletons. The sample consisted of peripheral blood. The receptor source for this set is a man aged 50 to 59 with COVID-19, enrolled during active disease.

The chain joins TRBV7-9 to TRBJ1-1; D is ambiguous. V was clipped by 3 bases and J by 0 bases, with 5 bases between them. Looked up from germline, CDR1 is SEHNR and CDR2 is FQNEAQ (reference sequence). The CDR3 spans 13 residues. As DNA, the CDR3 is TGTGCCAGCAGCTTCGAGATGAACACTGAAGCTTTCTTT. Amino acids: CASSFEMNTEAFF.

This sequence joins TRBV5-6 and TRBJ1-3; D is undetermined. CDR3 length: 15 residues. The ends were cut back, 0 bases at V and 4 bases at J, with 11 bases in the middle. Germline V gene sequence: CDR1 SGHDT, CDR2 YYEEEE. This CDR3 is CASSLENLGGNTIYF. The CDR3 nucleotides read TGTGCCAGCAGCTTGGAGAACTTGGGCGGAAACACCATATATTTT. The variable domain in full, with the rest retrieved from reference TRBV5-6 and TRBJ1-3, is DAGVTQSPTHLIKTRGQQVTLRCSPKSGHDTVSWYQQALGQGPQFIFQYYEEEERQRGNFPDRFSGHQFPNYSSELNVNALLLGDSALYLCASSLENLGGNTIYFGEGSWLTVV.

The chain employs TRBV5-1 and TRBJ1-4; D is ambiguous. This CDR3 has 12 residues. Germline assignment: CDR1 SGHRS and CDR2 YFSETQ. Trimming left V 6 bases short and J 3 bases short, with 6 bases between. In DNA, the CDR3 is TGCGCCAGCATGGGAGCTAATGAAAAACTGTTTTTT. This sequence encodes CASMGANEKLFF.

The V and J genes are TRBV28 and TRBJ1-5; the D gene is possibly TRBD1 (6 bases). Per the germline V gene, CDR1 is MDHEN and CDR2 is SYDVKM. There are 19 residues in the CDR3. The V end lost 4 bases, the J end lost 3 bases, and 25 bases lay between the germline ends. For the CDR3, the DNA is TGTGCCAGCAGTTCATATATGCCCCCAACGGGGGGGCCCAATCAGCCCCAGCATTTT. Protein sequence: CASSSYMPPTGGPNQPQHF.

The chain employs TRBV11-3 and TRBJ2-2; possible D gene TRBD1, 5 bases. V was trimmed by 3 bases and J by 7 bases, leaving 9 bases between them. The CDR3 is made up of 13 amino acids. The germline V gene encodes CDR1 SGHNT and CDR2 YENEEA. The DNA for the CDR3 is TGTGCCAGCAGCTTCAAGGGGTACGGGGAGCTGTTTTTT. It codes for CASSFKGYGELFF.

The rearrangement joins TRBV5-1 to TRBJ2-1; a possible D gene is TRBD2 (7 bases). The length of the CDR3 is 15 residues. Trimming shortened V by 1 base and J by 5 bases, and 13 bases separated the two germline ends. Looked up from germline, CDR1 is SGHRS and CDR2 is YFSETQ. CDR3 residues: CASSLLGGGDNEQFF. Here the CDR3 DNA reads TGCGCCAGCAGCTTGTTAGGGGGAGGGGACAATGAGCAGTTCTTC.

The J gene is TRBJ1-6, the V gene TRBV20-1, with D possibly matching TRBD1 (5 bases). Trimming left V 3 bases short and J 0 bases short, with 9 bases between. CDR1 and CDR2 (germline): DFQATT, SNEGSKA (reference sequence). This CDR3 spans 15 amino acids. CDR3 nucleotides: TGCAGTGCTAGTAGGGGAAACTCCTATAATTCACCCCTCCACTTT. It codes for CSASRGNSYNSPLHF.

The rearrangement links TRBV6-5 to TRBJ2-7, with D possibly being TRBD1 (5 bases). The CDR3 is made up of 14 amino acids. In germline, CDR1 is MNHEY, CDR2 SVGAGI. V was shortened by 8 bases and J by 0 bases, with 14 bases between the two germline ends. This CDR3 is CASPSLRASYEQYF. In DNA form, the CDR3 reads TGTGCCAGCCCTTCGCTCAGGGCCTCCTACGAGCAGTACTTC.

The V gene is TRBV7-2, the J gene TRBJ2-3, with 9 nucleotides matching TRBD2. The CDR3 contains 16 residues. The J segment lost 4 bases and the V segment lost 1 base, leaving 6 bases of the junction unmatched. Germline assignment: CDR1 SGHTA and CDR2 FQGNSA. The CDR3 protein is CASSLDAGGSPDTQYF. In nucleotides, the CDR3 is TGTGCCAGCAGCTTAGACGCGGGAGGGTCTCCAGATACGCAGTATTTT.

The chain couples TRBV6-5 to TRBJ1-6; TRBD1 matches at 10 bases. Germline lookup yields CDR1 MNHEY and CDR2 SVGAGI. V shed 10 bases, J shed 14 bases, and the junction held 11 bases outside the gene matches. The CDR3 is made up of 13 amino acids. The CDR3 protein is CATQRTGGFTLHF. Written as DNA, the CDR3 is TGTGCCACCCAAAGGACAGGGGGATTCACCCTCCACTTT.

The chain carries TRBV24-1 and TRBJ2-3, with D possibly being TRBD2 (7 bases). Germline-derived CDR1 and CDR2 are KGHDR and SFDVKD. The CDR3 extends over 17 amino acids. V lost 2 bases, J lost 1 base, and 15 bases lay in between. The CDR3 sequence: CATSDWTRGGGTDTQYF. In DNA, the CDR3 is TGTGCCACCAGTGATTGGACTAGGGGGGGAGGCACAGATACGCAGTATTTT.

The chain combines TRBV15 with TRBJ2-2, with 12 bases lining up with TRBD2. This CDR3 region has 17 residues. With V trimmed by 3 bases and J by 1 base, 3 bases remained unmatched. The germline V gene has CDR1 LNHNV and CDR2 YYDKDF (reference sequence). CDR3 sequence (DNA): TGTGCCACCAGCAGGTCGGGACTAGCGGGGAACACCGGGGAGCTGTTTTTT. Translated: CATSRSGLAGNTGELFF.

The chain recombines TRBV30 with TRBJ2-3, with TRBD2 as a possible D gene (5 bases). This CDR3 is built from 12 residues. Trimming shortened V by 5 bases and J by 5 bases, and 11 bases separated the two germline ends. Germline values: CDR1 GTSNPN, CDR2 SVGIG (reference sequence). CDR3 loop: CAWDRSEDTQYF. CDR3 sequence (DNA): TGTGCCTGGGATCGTAGCGAAGATACGCAGTATTTT.

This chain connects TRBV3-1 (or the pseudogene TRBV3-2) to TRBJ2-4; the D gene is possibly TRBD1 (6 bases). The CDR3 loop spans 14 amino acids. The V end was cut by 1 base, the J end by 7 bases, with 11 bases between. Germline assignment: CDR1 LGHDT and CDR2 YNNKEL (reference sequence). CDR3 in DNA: TGTGCCAGCAGCCAAGCGACAGGTTACAACATTCAGTACTTC. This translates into CASSQATGYNIQYF.

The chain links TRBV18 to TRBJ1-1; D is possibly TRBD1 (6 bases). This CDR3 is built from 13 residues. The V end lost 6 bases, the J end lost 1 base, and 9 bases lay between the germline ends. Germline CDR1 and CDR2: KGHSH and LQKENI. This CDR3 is CASSRGKNTEAFF. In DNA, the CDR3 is TGTGCCAGCTCGAGGGGGAAGAACACTGAAGCTTTCTTT. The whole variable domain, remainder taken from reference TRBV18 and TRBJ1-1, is NAGVMQNPRHLVRRRGQEARLRCSPMKGHSHVYWYRQLPEEGLKFMVYLQKENIIDESGMPKERFSAEFPKEGPSILRIQQVVRGDSAAYFCASSRGKNTEAFFGQGTRLTVV.

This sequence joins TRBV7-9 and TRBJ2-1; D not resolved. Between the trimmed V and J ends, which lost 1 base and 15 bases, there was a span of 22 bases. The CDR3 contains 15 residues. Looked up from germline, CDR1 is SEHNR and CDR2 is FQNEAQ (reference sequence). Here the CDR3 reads CASSLVLPLASGGFF. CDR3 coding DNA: TGTGCCAGCAGCTTAGTCCTCCCCCTGGCTTCTGGCGGGTTCTTC. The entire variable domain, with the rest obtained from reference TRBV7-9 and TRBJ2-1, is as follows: DTGVSQNPRHKITKRGQNVTFRCDPISEHNRLYWYRQTLGQGPEFLTYFQNEAQLEKSRLLSDRFSAERPKGSFSTLEIQRTEQGDSAMYLCASSLVLPLASGGFFGPGTRLTVL.

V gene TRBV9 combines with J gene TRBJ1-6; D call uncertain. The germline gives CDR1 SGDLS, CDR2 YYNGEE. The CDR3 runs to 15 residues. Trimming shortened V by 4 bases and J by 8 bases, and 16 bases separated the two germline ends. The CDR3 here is CASSTSRSQDSPLHF. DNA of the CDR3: TGTGCCAGCAGCACTAGTAGGAGCCAAGATTCACCCCTCCACTTT.

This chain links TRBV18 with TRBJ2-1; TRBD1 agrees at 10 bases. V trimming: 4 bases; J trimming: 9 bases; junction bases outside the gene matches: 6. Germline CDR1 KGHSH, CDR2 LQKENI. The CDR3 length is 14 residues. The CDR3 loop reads CASSRPDRGLEQFF. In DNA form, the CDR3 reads TGTGCCAGCTCACGACCCGACAGGGGGCTTGAGCAGTTCTTC.

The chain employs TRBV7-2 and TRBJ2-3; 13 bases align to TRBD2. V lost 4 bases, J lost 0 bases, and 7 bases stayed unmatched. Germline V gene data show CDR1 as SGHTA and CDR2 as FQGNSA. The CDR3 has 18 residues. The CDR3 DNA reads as TGTGCCAGCAGCTCACGACTAGCGGGGGGTCATAGCACAGATACGCAGTATTTT. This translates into CASSSRLAGGHSTDTQYF.

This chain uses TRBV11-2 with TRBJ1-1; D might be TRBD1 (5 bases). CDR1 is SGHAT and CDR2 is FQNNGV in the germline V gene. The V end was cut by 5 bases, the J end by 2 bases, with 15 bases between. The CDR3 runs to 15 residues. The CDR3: CASSPSLGANTEAFF. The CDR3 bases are TGTGCCAGCAGCCCCTCGCTAGGGGCTAACACTGAAGCTTTCTTT. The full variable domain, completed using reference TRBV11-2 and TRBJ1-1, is EAGVAQSPRYKIIEKRQSVAFWCNPISGHATLYWYQQILGQGPKLLIQFQNNGVVDDSQLPKDRFSAERLKGVDSTLKIQPAKLEDSAVYLCASSPSLGANTEAFFGQGTRLTVV.